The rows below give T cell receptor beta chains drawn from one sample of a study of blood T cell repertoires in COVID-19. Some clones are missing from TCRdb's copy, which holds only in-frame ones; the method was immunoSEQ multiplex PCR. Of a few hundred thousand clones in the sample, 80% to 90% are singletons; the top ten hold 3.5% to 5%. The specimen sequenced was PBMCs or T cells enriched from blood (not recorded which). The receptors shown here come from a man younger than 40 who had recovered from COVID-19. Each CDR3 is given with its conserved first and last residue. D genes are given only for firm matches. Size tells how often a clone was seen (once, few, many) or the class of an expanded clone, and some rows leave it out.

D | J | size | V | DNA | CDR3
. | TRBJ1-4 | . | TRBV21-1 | TGTGCCAGCAGCAACGTCCTTAGCCACGGGACAAGTAGAAAACTGTTTTTT | CASSNVLSHGTSRKLFF
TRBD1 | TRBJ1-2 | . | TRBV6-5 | TGTGCCAGCAGTTGGACAGGGAGAAGTCTTAACTATGGCTACACCTTC | CASSWTGRSLNYGYTF
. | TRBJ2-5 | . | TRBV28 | TGTGCCAGCAGTTTCAGTCAGGCCCAAGAGACCCAGTACTTC | CASSFSQAQETQYF
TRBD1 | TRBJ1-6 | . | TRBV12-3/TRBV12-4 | TGTGCCAGCAGTTTGCAGGGGGCGTGGGCCCTCCACTTT | CASSLQGAWALHF
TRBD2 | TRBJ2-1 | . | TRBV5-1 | TGCGCCAGCAGCTCGAACCCGGGACTAGCCAACAATGAGCAGTTCTTC | CASSSNPGLANNEQFF
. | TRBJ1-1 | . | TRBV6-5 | TGTGCCAGCAGATCCAGGGAGGGTTCCACTGAAGCTTTCTTT | CASRSREGSTEAFF
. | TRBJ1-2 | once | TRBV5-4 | TGTGCCAGCAGCTTGGGCGGGTATGGCTACACCTTC | CASSLGGYGYTF
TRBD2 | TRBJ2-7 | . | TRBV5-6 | TGTGCCAGCAGCGGGGATAGCGGGGGGGACGAGCAGTACTTC | CASSGDSGGDEQYF
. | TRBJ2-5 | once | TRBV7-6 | TGTGCCAGCAGCTTAGAAGTTCTCTCCGGGGAGACCCAGTACTTC | CASSLEVLSGETQYF
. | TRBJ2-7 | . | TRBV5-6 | TGTGCCAGCAGCTTCAATCGGGCGGGTTCCTACGAGCAGTACTTC | CASSFNRAGSYEQYF
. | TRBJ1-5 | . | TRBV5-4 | TGTGCCAGCAGCTCGTCGCAGGGACTATATAGCAATCAGCCCCAGCATTTT | CASSSSQGLYSNQPQHF
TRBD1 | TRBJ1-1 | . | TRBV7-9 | TGTGCCAGCAGCTTCGCGGGACAGGGTCTCACTGAAGCTTTCTTT | CASSFAGQGLTEAFF
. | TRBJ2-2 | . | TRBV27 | TGTGCCAGCAGTTTATCTATAGCCACCGGGGAGCTGTTTTTT | CASSLSIATGELFF
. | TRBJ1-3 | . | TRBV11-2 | TGTGCCAGCAGCCGTACAGGTTCTGGAAACACCATATATTTT | CASSRTGSGNTIYF
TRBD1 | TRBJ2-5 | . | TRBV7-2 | TGTGCCAGCAGATCCACCGGGACAGGGAAAGAGACCCAGTACTTC | CASRSTGTGKETQYF
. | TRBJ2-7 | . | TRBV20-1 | TGCAGTGCCCCGACAAACTACGAGCAGTACTTC | CSAPTNYEQYF
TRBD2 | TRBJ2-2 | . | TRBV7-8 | TGTGCCAGCAGTTGGGGGGGACTAGCGGGAGTAGTAACCGGGGAGCTGTTTTTT | CASSWGGLAGVVTGELFF
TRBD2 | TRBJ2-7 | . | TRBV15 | TGTGCCACCAGCAGAGTCGGGACTAGCCTCTACGAGCAGTACTTC | CATSRVGTSLYEQYF
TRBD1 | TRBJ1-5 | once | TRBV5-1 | TGCGCCAGCAGCTTGGGGGCAGGGGGTAGCAATCAGCCCCAGCATTTT | CASSLGAGGSNQPQHF
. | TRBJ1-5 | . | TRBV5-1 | TGCGCCAGCAGCTTGGTAGGGGATAGCAATCAGCCCCAGCATTTT | CASSLVGDSNQPQHF
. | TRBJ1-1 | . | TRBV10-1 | TGCGCCAGCAGTGAAACGGGCAGGGTGGCAGCTTTCTTT | CASSETGRVAAFF
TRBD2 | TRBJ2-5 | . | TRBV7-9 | TGTGCCAGCAGCCCAACCCTAGCGGGGGGCCCGAGGGAGACCCAGTACTTC | CASSPTLAGGPRETQYF
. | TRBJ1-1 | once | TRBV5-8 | TGTGCCAGCAGCCCCCGGGGGACTGAAGCTTTCTTT | CASSPRGTEAFF
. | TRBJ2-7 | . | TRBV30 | TGTGCCTGGACCGAGGCCCCGTCGTACGAGCAGTACTTC | CAWTEAPSYEQYF
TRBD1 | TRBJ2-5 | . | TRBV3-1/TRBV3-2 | TGTGCCAGCAGCCAAGCCCCGACAGGGGAAGAGACCCAGTACTTC | CASSQAPTGEETQYF
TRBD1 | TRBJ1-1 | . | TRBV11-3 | TGTGCCAGCAGCCCCGGGACAGTCATGAACACTGAAGCTTTCTTT | CASSPGTVMNTEAFF
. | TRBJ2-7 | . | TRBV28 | TGTGCCAGCAGAGGTATAACAGATACTTCCTACGAGCAGTACTTC | CASRGITDTSYEQYF
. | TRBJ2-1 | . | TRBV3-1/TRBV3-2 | TGTGCCAGCAGCCAGGGACATAGAAATGAGCAGTTCTTC | CASSQGHRNEQFF
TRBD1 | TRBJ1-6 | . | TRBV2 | TGTGCCAGCAGACCTTTCGGGACAGAACGGGATTCACCCCTCCACTTT | CASRPFGTERDSPLHF
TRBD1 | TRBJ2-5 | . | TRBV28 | TGTGCCAGCAGTGGACAGGTCGAGACCCAGTACTTC | CASSGQVETQYF
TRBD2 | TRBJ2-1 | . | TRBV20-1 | TGCAGTGCTAGTTTGGCGGGGGAACGCAATGAGCAGTTCTTC | CSASLAGERNEQFF
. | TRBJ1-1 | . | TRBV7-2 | TGTGCCAGCAGGACGGGTCTCTTGAACACTGAAGCTTTCTTT | CASRTGLLNTEAFF
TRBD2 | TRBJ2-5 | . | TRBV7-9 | TGTGCCAGCAGCCCCGGGACTAGCGGGAGTGGAGAGACCCAGTACTTC | CASSPGTSGSGETQYF
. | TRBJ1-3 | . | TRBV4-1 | TGCGCCAGCAGCCAAACAGGGAGCTCTGGAAACACCATATATTTT | CASSQTGSSGNTIYF
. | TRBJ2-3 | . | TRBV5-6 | TGTGCCAGCAGCTTGGTAGGGGGTCGGGGCACAGATACGCAGTATTTT | CASSLVGGRGTDTQYF
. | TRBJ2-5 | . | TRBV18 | TGTGCCAGCTCACGCGGACTTGGGGAGACCCAGTACTTC | CASSRGLGETQYF
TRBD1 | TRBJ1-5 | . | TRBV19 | TGTGCCAGTACCAACAGGGGCCTGAATTCAGCCCAGCATTTT | CASTNRGLNSAQHF
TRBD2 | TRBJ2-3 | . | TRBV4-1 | TGCGCCAGCAGCCAGTGGACTAGCGGGGCAGTCACGGATACGCAGTATTTT | CASSQWTSGAVTDTQYF
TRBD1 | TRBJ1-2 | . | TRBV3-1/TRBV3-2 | TGTGCCAGCAGCCCCCGACAGGGCAGCTATGGCTACACCTTC | CASSPRQGSYGYTF
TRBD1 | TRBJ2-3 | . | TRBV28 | TGTGCCAGCAGTCCCGGGACAGCCATCACAGATACGCAGTATTTT | CASSPGTAITDTQYF
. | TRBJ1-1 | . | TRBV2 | TGTGCCAGCAGAGGGGATGCTAACACTGAAGCTTTCTTT | CASRGDANTEAFF
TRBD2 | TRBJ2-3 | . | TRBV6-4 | TGTGCCAGCAGTGCGGGACTAGCAAGCACAGATACGCAGTATTTT | CASSAGLASTDTQYF
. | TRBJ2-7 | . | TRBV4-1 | TGCGCCAGCAGCCGTGGGCCCTTACAGAACTACGAGCAGTACTTC | CASSRGPLQNYEQYF
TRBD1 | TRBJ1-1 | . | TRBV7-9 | TGTGCCAGCAGCACAATACAGGGGTTAAACACTGAAGCTTTCTTT | CASSTIQGLNTEAFF
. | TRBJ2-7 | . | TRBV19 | TGTGCCAGTAAAATACACGCAGGGGCGACCTACGACGAGCAGTACTTC | CASKIHAGATYDEQYF
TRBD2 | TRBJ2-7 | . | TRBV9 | TGTGCCAGCAGCATAGCGGGAGGGCAGGGCGAGCAGTACTTC | CASSIAGGQGEQYF
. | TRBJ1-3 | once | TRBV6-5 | TGTGCCAGCAGTTACTCGGGTACAGGGTCCGGAAACACCATATATTTT | CASSYSGTGSGNTIYF
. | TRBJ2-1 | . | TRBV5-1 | TGCGCCAGCAGCTTAGCGGCCCCCTACAATGAGCAGTTCTTC | CASSLAAPYNEQFF
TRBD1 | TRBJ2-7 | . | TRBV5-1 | TGCGCCAGCAGCGGCACAGGGGTCTCCTACGAGCAGTACTTC | CASSGTGVSYEQYF
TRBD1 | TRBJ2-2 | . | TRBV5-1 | TGCGCCAGCAGCTTGGGGGACAGCACCGGGGAGCTGTTTTTT | CASSLGDSTGELFF
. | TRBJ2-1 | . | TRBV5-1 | TGCGCCAGCAGCTTGGCAATAACGGGGGGCACATACAATGAGCAGTTCTTC | CASSLAITGGTYNEQFF
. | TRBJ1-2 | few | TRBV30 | TGTGCCTGGAGTGTATTCGGCAGGGATAGAGGCTACACCTTC | CAWSVFGRDRGYTF
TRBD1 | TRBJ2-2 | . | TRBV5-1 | TGCGCCAGCAGCTCGAGGGCCGGGACAGGGGGTCCCGGGGAGCTGTTTTTT | CASSSRAGTGGPGELFF
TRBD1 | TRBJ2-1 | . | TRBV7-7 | TGTGCTAGCAGCTTAGACAGGGGAGATGAGCAGTTCTTC | CASSLDRGDEQFF